Below, 3 T cell receptor beta chains from the same sample are listed, as sequenced in a study of T-cell memory formation after mild COVID-19. A single record per CDR3 protein comes from TCRdb applying MiXCR to the 5' RACE reads. The profile covers hundreds of thousands of distinct CDR3 sequences, with roughly 18% appearing a single time and more than 10% taken by the ten largest. The sample comprised PBMCs or a T cell subset sorted from them (not recorded which). Receptors originate from an adult woman who had mild COVID-19 (a few samples of this study predate the infection). Cell type and time point are not known.

This clonotype was counted between two and nine times. This rearrangement joins TRBV12-3 or TRBV12-4 to TRBJ2-7, with TRBD2 matching over 8 bases. The CDR3 is 20 amino acids. V trimming: 3 bases; J trimming: 4 bases; junction bases outside the gene matches: 23. CDR3 sequence reads: CASSFRVSGASGPLIYEQYF. The CDR3 bases are TGTGCCAGCAGTTTTAGGGTTAGCGGGGCCTCAGGCCCGCTCATATACGAGCAGTACTTC.

There are a few counts of this clonotype. V usage is TRBV7-6 and J usage is TRBJ2-2, with 7 bases aligning to TRBD1. The germline V gene has CDR1 SGHVS and CDR2 FNYEAQ. The CDR3 length is 15 residues. After removal of 5 bases from V and 6 bases from J, the junction contained 9 bases not matched to a gene. CDR3 sequence: CASSKSYRGSGELFF. The CDR3 nucleotides are TGTGCCAGCAGCAAATCTTACAGGGGTTCCGGGGAGCTGTTTTTT. Full variable domain (outside the CDR3, taken from reference TRBV7-6 and TRBJ2-2): GAGVSQSPRYKVTKRGQDVALRCDPISGHVSLYWYRQALGQGPEFLTYFNYEAQQDKSGLPNDRFSAERPEGSISTLTIQRTEQRDSAMYRCASSKSYRGSGELFFGEGSRLTVL.

The rearrangement joins TRBV7-9 to TRBJ2-1, with a tentative D call TRBD2 (6 bases). With 7 bases removed from V and 8 bases from J, the gap between germline ends came to 12 bases. Germline assignment: CDR1 SEHNR and CDR2 FQNEAQ (reference sequence). The CDR3 is made up of 12 amino acids. CDR3 DNA: TGTGCCAGCACCGGGGGAAGGGATGAGCAGTTCTTC. Protein: CASTGGRDEQFF.